This TCR beta chain was sequenced during a study of shared clonotypes between healthy human individuals (dated by TCRdb to about 2020). With respect to the entire study: A few men and a couple of women, aged 18 to 49 years, made up the cohort. Each donor's leukapheresis produced roughly between about 0.8 and 10 billion PBMCs. Blood TCR repertoires of four to six healthy adults were deeply sequenced to estimate repertoire size and the extent of clonotype sharing between individuals. To increase sequencing depth and limit assay-specific biases, different laboratories used diverse techniques to prepare libraries and sequence TCR repertoires. For each donor, three plates each were used for CD4 naive and CD4 memory, two plates were used for CD8 naive, and one plate was used for CD8 memory.

Trimming takes 9 bases from V and 3 bases from J, and the germline ends sit 14 bases apart. From the cysteine through the phenylalanine, the CDR3 covers 13 amino acids. Only CDR3 DNA remains: 39 bases, in frame from the first base. CDR1 SNHLY and CDR2 FYNNEI were looked up in the germline V gene. CD8 naive samples were CD45RO-negative cells positively selected for CCR7, giving a CD45RA+CCR7+ population that excluded TemRA cells. The donors were healthy, HIV-negative adults who had no recently reported acute infections or vaccinations. Every donor was a Caucasian adult living in Nashville, Tennessee, USA. Blood was obtained by leukapheresis, after which PBMCs were separated by Ficoll-Histopaque density gradient centrifugation and cryopreserved in liquid nitrogen vapor phase. Analytical flow cytometry was used to check the purity and quantity of every magnetically sorted T cell population. Genomic DNA was isolated from each sorted fraction and quantified by UV absorbance on a Nanodrop 2000c.

Beyond this particular receptor, the publication reports: Based on pairwise subsampling, the degree of clonotype sharing among donors was expected to be affected by sequencing depth. When a handful of donors were compared, the shared fraction of clonotypes was roughly 4.8% for naive CD4, approximately 3.5% for naive CD8, 2.3% for memory CD4, and less than 0.45% for memory CD8. Larger estimated clonotype richness was generally found for naive subsets than for memory subsets. Compared with non-shared clonotypes, clonotypes shared by all four sorted-subset donors had higher generation probabilities. Sampling was limited to blood, and TCR repertoires in tissue likely differ from TCR repertoires in blood. Even with the large sequencing depth, rarefaction of the sorted-subset datasets indicated that sequencing was incomplete. The genetic and exposure-history diversity represented was limited by the small number of donors.

Concerning this clone itself: The specificity of this receptor is unknown. One base away there is no much larger clone; base qualities are not given.

Using the deep immunoSEQ assay, multiplex PCR amplified TCR CDR3 regions from genomic DNA. Extracted genomic DNA from each cell subset was distributed evenly across all wells of several immunoSEQ 96-well plates, and each plate was treated as a replicate. For sorted subsets, each replicate PCR was loaded with roughly 200 ng genomic DNA, equivalent to approximately 27,000 T cell genomes. Purified libraries were measured with a Qubit 3.0 fluorometer, size-checked on a Bioanalyzer 2100, and measured again with the KAPA Library Quantification kit. A separate single-read 150-cycle Illumina NextSeq 550 flow cell was used to sequence each immunoSEQ 96-well plate. The published analysis was carried out like this. Because only junctional sequences without quality scores were contained in the immunoSEQ output, filtering matching that applied to full-length reads could not be performed. To assign V/J genes and CDR3, sequences were annotated against IMGT germline references using PyIR, a Python wrapper for IgBLAST v1.9. Reads were filtered out if the reads had weak V/J assignments (E-value above 1e-6), no CDR3, stop codons, out-of-frame junctions, or ambiguous translated residues. V3J clonotypes were defined as sequences sharing an identical inferred V gene, J gene, and CDR3 amino acid sequence. Percentage overlap between repertoires was calculated by dividing the number of shared unique clonotypes by the size of the smaller repertoire. Three approaches were used to assess repertoire richness: RTK rarefaction, the Chao1 estimator, and Recon v2.1 estimates of unobserved clonotypes. OLGA was used to compute generation probabilities for all TCRbeta clonotypes that the gDNA method yielded from a handful of donors. In TCRdb, the immuneACCESS table is reduced to in-frame sequences with V and J assigned. These tables do not hold every clone; where another copy was compared, an unresolved V gene accounts for under half, and the others remain unexplained. V, J and clone size are taken as reported in that table, and D and trimming were inferred from the DNA itself. The sample data list roughly 2.1 million clones, and more than 85% of these were observed just once. The ten largest clones capture 1.7% of the sample.

The rearrangement combines TRBV2 with TRBJ2-5; the D gene is perhaps TRBD2, from 6 matching bases. The receptor was derived from a man aged 18 to 35 in good health. Some clones in this sample may be carry-over from other donors' samples. The material sequenced was naive CD8+ T cells from PBMCs. This specimen's cell subset or site label, interpreted: CD45RA+CCR7+. In nucleotides, the sequence is TGTGCCAGTCGGGGGTTGAGTGAAGAGACCCAGTACTTC. This sequence encodes CASRGLSEETQYF. Here the CDR3 is joined to the reference TRBV2 and TRBJ2-5 genes, and the full variable domain is: EPEVTQTPSHQVTQMGQEVILRCVPISNHLYFYWYRQILGQKVEFLVSFYNNEISEKSEIFDDQFSVERPDGSNFTLKIRSTKLEDSAMYFCASRGLSEETQYFGPGTRLLVL.